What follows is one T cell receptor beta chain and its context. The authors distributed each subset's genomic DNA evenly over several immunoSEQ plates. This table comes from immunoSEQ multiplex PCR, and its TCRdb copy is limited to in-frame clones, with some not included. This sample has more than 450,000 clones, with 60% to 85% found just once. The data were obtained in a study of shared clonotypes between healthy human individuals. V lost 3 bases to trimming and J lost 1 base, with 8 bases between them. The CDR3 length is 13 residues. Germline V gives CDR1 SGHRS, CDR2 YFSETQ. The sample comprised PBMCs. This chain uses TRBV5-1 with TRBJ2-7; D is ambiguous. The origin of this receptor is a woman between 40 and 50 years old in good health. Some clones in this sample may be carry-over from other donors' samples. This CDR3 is CASSSGNSYEQYF. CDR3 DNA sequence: TGCGCCAGCAGCTCTGGGAATTCCTACGAGCAGTACTTC. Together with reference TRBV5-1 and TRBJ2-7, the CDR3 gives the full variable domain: KAGVTQTPRYLIKTRGQQVTLSCSPISGHRSVSWYQQTPGQGLQFLFEYFSETQRNKGNFPGRFSGRQFSNSRSEMNVSTLELGDSALYLCASSSGNSYEQYFGPGTRLTVT.